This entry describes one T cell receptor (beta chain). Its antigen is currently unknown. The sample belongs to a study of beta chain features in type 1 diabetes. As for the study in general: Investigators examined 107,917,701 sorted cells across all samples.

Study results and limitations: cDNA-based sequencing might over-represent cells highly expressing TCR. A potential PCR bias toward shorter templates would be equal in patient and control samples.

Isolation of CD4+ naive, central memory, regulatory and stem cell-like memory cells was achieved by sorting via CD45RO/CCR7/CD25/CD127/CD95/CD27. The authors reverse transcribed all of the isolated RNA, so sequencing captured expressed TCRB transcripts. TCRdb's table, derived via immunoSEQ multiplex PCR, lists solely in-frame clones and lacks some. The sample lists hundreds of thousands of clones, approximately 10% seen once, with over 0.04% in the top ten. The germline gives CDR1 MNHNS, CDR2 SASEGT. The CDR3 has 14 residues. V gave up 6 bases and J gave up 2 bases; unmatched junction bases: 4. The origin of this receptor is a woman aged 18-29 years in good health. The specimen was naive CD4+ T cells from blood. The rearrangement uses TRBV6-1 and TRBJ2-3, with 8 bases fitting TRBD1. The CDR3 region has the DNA TGTGCCAGCAGGAGGGACAGGTACACAGATACGCAGTATTTT. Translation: CASRRDRYTDTQYF.